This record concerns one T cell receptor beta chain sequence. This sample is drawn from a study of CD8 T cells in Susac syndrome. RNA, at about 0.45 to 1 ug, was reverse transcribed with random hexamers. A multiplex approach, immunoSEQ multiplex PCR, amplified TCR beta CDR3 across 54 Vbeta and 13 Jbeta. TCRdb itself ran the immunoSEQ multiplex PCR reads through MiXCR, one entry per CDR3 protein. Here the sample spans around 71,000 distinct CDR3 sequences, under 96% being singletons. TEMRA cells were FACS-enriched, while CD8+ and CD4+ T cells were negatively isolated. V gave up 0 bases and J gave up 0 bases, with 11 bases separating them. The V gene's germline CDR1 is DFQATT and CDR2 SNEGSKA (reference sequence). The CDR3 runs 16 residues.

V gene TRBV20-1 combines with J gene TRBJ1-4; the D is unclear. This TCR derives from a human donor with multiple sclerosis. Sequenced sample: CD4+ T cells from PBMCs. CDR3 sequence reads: CSARDPAIATNEKLFF. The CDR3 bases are TGCAGTGCTAGAGATCCGGCTATTGCAACTAATGAAAAACTGTTTTTT.